This TCR beta chain comes out of a study of cytomegalovirus exposure and HLA in healthy donors. Remarks on this clone: The antigen is not known.

60 Vbeta and 13 Jbeta primers were used in PCR. In the authors' workflow: Approximately 87 million unique TCR beta chains, 9 million to 12 million shared, were counted in a later analysis. Produced via immunoSEQ multiplex PCR; TCRdb's table is partial and in-frame only. The D gene and trimming were derived from the DNA, and the V and J assignments and clone size from that table. The data show more than 90,000 clones, around 81% seen once. Donors were ostensibly healthy at sampling, although undocumented immune exposures were probable. The CDR3 length is 15 residues. Per the germline V gene, CDR1 is SGHNT and CDR2 is YENEEA. V lost 5 bases and J lost 6; bases outside the gene matches: 11. Study results and caveats: Per a prior analysis, the majority of TCR beta V segments were productive roughly 90% or roughly 30% of the time.

This chain links TRBV11-3 with TRBJ2-7, with 9 bases that match TRBD2. Input material: PBMCs. The TCR originated in a woman aged 70-85 years in good health and CMV-seropositive. The CDR3 DNA follows: TGTGCCAGCAGCGCATCCGGGACTAGCCTTGTCGAGCAGTACTTC. This encodes CASSASGTSLVEQYF.